This T cell receptor (beta chain) was captured in a study of blood T cell repertoires in COVID-19. Germline assignment: CDR1 MDHEN and CDR2 SYDVKM. The V and J ends lost 4 bases and 0 bases respectively, with 13 bases between them. The CDR3 is 16 amino acids. Using immunoSEQ multiplex PCR, the repertoire was profiled, and TCRdb retains in-frame clones only, with some absent. The sample has under 350,000 clones; roughly 91% are singletons. The TCR was taken from a woman under 40 with COVID-19, enrolled during active disease. The chain employs TRBV28 and TRBJ1-3, with D maybe TRBD1 (6 bases). Material: peripheral blood. CDR3 region: CASSWGHPSSGNTIYF. As DNA, the CDR3 is TGTGCCAGCAGTTGGGGACACCCGAGCTCTGGAAACACCATATATTTT.